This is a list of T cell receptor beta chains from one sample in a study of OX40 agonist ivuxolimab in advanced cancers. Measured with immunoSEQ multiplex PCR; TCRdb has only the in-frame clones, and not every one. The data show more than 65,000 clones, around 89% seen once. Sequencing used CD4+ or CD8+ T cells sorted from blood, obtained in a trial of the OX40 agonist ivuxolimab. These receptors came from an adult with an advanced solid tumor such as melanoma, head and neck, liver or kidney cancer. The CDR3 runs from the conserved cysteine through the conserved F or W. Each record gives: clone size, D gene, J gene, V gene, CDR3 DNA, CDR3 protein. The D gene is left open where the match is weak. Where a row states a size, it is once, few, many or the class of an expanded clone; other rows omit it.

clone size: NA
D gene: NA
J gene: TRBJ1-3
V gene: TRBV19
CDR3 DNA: TGTGCCAGTAGTATAAGGAAGAGCTCTGGAAACACCATATATTTT
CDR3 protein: CASSIRKSSGNTIYF

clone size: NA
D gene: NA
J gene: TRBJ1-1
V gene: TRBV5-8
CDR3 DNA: TGTGCCAGCAGCTTGCCCGGACGGATTGAAGCTTTCTTT
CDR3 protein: CASSLPGRIEAFF

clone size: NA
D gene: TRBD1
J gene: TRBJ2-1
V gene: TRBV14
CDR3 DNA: TGTGCCAGCAGCCTCCAGGGGGATGTCTCCTACAATGAGCAGTTCTTC
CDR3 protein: CASSLQGDVSYNEQFF

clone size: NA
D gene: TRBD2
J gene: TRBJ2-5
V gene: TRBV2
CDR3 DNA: TGTGCCAGCAGTGAAGGTAGCGGGAGAGAGACCCAGTACTTC
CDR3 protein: CASSEGSGRETQYF

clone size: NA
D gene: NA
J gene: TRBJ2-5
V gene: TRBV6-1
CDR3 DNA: TGTGCCAGCAGTGTTCAGAGACAAGAGACCCAGTACTTC
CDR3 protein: CASSVQRQETQYF

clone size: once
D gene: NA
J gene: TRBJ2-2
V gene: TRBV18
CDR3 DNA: TGTGCCAGCTCACCCTCAGGCAGCTTTAACACCGGGGAGCTGTTTTTT
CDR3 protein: CASSPSGSFNTGELFF

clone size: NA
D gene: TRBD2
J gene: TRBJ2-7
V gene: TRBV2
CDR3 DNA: TGTGCCAGCAAAAGAGAGCGGGACCACTACGAGCAGTACTTC
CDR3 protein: CASKRERDHYEQYF

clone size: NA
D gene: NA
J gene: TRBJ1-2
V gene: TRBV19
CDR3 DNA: TGTGCCAGTAGTACCTCCCGGCAGGGTGTCTATGGCTACACCTTC
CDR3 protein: CASSTSRQGVYGYTF

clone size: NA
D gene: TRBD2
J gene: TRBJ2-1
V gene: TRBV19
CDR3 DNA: TGTGCCAGTAGTGGGACTAACCGGCTCAATGAGCAGTTCTTC
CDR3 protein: CASSGTNRLNEQFF

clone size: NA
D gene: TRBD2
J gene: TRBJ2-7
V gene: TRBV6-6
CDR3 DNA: TGTGCCAGCAGTTACCAACTAGCGGGGGCCTACGAGCAGTACTTC
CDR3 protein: CASSYQLAGAYEQYF

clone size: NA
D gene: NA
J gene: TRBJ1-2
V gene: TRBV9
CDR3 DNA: TGTGCCAGCAGCCCCGGGGAAGGCTACACCTTC
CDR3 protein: CASSPGEGYTF

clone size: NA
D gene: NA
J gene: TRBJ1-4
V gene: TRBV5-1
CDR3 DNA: TGCGCCAGCGGAGAGAATGAAAAACTGTTTTTT
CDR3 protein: CASGENEKLFF

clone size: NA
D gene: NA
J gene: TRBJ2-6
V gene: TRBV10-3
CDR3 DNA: TGTGCCATCAGTGATATGACAACCTCTGGGGCCAACGTCCTGACTTTC
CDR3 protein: CAISDMTTSGANVLTF

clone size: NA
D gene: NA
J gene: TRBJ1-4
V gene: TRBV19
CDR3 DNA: TGTGCCAGTAGTATGCACGGTGCAACTAATGAAAAACTGTTTTTT
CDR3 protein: CASSMHGATNEKLFF

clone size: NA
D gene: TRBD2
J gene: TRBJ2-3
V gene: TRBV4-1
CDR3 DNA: TGCGCCAGCAGCCAAGTTACGTCGGGACTAGCGGGAGCAGATACGCAGTATTTT
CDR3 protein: CASSQVTSGLAGADTQYF

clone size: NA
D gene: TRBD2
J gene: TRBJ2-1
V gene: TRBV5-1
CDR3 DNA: TGCGCCAGCAGTTCAAGCGGGGGCTCCTACAATGAGCAGTTCTTC
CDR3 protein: CASSSSGGSYNEQFF

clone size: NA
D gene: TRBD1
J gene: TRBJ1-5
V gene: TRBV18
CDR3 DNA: TGTGCCAGCTCAGCGGGACAGGGGAACAGTCAGCCCCAGCATTTT
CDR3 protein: CASSAGQGNSQPQHF

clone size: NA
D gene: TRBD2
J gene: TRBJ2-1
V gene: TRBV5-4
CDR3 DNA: TGTGCCAGCAGCTTGGTGGCGGGGGAGTTTGCTGAGCAGTTCTTC
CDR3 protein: CASSLVAGEFAEQFF

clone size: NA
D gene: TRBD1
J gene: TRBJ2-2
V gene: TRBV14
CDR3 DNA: TGTGCCAGCAGCCAGTGGACAGGGTCCGGGGAGCTGTTTTTT
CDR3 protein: CASSQWTGSGELFF

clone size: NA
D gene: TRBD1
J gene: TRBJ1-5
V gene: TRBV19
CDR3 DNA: TGTGCCAGTAGTTCACCCGGGACAGGGTCCCAGCCCCGGCATTTT
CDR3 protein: CASSSPGTGSQPRHF

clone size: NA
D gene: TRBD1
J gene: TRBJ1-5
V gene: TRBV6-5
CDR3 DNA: TGTGCCAGCAGTTACTCTAACAGGGGCTTAGGCCAGCCCCAGCATTTT
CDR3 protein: CASSYSNRGLGQPQHF

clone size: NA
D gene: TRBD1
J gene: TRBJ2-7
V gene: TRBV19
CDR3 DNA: TGTGCCAGTAGTCTTGAGACAGGGGTTCCCTACGAGCAGTACTTC
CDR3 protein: CASSLETGVPYEQYF

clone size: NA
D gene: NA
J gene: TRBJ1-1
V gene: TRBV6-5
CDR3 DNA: TGTGCCAGCAGGACTCATCGGGCGGACAACACTGAAGCTTTCTTT
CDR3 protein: CASRTHRADNTEAFF

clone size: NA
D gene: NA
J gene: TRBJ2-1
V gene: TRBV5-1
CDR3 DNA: TGCGCCAGCAGCGGAGTAGCGGAGTACAATGAGCAGTTCTTC
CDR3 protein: CASSGVAEYNEQFF

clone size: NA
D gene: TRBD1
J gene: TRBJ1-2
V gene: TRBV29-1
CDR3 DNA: TGCAGCGCTGGGACAGGGGATTGGTATGGCTACACCTTC
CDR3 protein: CSAGTGDWYGYTF

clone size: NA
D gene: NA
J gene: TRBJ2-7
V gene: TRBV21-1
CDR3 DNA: TGTGCCAGCAGAACCCAAGACGAGCACACCCTTACCTACGAGCAGTACTTC
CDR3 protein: CASRTQDEHTLTYEQYF

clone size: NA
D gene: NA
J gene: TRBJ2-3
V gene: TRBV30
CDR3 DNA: TGTGCCTGGAGCCGGACCGGGAGTGGAGATACGCAGTATTTT
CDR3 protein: CAWSRTGSGDTQYF

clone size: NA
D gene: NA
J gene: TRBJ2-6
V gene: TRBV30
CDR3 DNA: TGTGCCTGGGAGAGTGGGGCCAACGTCCTGACTTTC
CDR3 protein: CAWESGANVLTF

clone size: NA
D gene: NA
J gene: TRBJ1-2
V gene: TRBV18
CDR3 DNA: TGTGCCAGCTCACCCAACCGACAGACCTATGGCTACACCTTC
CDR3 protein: CASSPNRQTYGYTF

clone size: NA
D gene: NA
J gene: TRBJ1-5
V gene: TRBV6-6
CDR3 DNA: TGTGCCAGCAGTGGGGACCGGGAGGGGAATCAGCCCCAGCATTTT
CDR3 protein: CASSGDREGNQPQHF

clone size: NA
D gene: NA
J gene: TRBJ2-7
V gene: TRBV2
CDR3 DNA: TGTGCCAGCAGTGAATATGGCTTCGAGCAGTACTTC
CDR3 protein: CASSEYGFEQYF

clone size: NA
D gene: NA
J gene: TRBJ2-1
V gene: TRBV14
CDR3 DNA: TGTGCCAGCAGCCAAGGGGCCCGGACATGGCATTACAATGAGCAGTTCTTC
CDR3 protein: CASSQGARTWHYNEQFF

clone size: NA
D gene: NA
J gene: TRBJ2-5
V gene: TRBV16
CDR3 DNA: TGTGCCAGCAGCGAACAAGAGACCCAGTACTTC
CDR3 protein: CASSEQETQYF

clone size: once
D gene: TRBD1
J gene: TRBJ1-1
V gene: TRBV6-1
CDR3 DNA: TGTGCCAGCAAAGAGACAGGGATTGAAGCTTTCTTT
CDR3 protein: CASKETGIEAFF

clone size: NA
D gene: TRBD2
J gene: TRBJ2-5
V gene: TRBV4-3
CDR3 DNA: TGCGCCAGCAGCCAAGAGTTCGCGGGAGGTGCGACCCAGTACTTC
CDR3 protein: CASSQEFAGGATQYF

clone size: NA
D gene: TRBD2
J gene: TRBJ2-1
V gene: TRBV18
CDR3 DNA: TGTGCCAGCTCACCGGCTGGGGGGGGCTCCTACAATGAGCAGTTCTTC
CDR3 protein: CASSPAGGGSYNEQFF

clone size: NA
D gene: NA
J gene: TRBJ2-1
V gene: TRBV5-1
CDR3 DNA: TGCGCCAGCAGCTTGGCCGGGACCGCCAATGAGCAGTTCTTC
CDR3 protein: CASSLAGTANEQFF

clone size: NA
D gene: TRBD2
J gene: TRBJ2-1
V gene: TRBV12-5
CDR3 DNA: TGTGCTAGTGTCCTTAGCGGGGCCTACAATGAGCAGTTCTTC
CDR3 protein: CASVLSGAYNEQFF

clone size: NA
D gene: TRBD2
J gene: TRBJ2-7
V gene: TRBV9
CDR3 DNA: TGTGCCAGCAGCTCCGGGACTAGCTACGAGCAGTACTTC
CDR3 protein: CASSSGTSYEQYF

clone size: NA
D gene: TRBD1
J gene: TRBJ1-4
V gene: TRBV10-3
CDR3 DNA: TGTGCCATCAGTACAGGGGCGACGAATGAAAAACTGTTTTTT
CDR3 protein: CAISTGATNEKLFF

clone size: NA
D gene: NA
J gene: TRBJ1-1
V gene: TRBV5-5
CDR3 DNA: TGTGCCAGCAGCTTGGCCTTTGGGCAGGGAGCTGAAGCTTTCTTT
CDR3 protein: CASSLAFGQGAEAFF

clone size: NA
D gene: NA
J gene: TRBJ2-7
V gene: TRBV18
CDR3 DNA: TGTGCCAGCTCACCGGGGGACTACGAGCAGTACTTC
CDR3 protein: CASSPGDYEQYF

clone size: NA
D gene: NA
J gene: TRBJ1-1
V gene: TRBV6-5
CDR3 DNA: TGTGCCAGCAGTCCGATTCTTGGGATGAACACTGAAGCTTTCTTT
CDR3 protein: CASSPILGMNTEAFF

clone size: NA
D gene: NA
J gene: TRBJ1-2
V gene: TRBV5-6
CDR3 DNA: TGTGCCAGCAGCGATACACGACAGCACCTTAACTATGGCTACACCTTC
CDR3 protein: CASSDTRQHLNYGYTF

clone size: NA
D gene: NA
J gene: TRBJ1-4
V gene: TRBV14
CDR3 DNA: TGTGCCAGCAGCCATACGAATGAAAAACTGTTTTTT
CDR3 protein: CASSHTNEKLFF

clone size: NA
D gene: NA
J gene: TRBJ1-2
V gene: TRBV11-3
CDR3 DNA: TGTGCCAGCAGCTTAGATCGGCATGGAGGCTACACCTTC
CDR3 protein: CASSLDRHGGYTF

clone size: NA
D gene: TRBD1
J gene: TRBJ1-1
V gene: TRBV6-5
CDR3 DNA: TGTGCCAGCAGTTACTCGACGACAGGGAGAGCTTTCTTT
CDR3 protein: CASSYSTTGRAFF

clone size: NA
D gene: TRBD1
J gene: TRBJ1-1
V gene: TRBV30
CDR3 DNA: TGTGCCTGGAGGGTTTTAGAGGAGGGGGCAGACACTGAAGCTTTCTTT
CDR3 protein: CAWRVLEEGADTEAFF

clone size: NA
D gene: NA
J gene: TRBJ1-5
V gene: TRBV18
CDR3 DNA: TGTGCCAGCTCACCATCCGGGCTTAGCAATCAGCCCCAGCATTTT
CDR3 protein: CASSPSGLSNQPQHF

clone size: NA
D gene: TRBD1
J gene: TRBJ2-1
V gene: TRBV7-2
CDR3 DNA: TGTGCCAGCAGCTTGCAGGGGGTTACAGGCGATGAGCAGTTCTTC
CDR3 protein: CASSLQGVTGDEQFF

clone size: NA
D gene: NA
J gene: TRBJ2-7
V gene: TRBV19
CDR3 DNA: TGTGCCAGTAGTCCACAGCGAACCTACGAGCAGTACTTC
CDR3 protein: CASSPQRTYEQYF

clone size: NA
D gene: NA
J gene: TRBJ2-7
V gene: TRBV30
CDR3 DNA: TGTGCCTGGAGTCCAAGGGATCGGGTTTACGAGCAGTACTTC
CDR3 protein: CAWSPRDRVYEQYF

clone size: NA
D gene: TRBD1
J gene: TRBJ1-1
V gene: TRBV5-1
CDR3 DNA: TGCGCCAGCAGGGGACAGCGGAACACTGAAGCTTTCTTT
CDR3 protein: CASRGQRNTEAFF

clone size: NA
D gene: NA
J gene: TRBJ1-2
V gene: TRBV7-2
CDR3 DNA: TGTGCCAGCAGCTTAACCCCGAATAGTTATGGCTACACCTTC
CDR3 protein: CASSLTPNSYGYTF